This is a list of T cell receptor beta chains from one sample in a study of cytomegalovirus exposure and HLA in healthy donors. Measured with immunoSEQ multiplex PCR; TCRdb has only the in-frame clones, and not every one. Among some 140,000 clones, about three quarters were seen once, and the ten largest hold around 1.2%. Sequencing used PBMCs. The receptors shown here come from a male donor in good health and CMV-seropositive. Both conserved end residues are part of each CDR3. Fields, in order: J gene, D gene, CDR3 length, clone size, V gene, CDR3 protein, CDR3 DNA. A D gene is named only where the DNA matches it firmly. Part of the rows lack a size; the others show once, few, many or a class for expanded clones.

J: TRBJ2-7; D: -; length: 13; size: -; V: TRBV6-1; CDR3: CASSPKYGVEQYF; DNA: TGTGCCAGCAGTCCCAAGTACGGGGTCGAGCAGTACTTC
J: TRBJ2-2; D: TRBD2; length: 19; size: -; V: TRBV15; CDR3: CATSRSPEVRGTNTGELFF; DNA: TGTGCCACCAGCAGATCTCCGGAAGTGCGGGGGACGAACACCGGGGAGCTGTTTTTT
J: TRBJ2-7; D: -; length: 13; size: -; V: TRBV4-1; CDR3: CASSQIQGYEQYF; DNA: TGCGCCAGCAGCCAGATACAGGGTTACGAGCAGTACTTC
J: TRBJ2-7; D: TRBD1; length: 16; size: -; V: TRBV28; CDR3: CASSRSRTGGLGEQYF; DNA: TGTGCCAGCAGCCGAAGTCGGACAGGGGGGTTAGGCGAGCAGTACTTC
J: TRBJ2-3; D: -; length: 16; size: -; V: TRBV7-2; CDR3: CASSFRHGPATDTQYF; DNA: TGTGCCAGCAGCTTTCGCCATGGCCCCGCCACAGATACGCAGTATTTT
J: TRBJ1-2; D: -; length: 11; size: -; V: TRBV12-5; CDR3: CASTINYGYTF; DNA: TGTGCTAGCACTATCAACTATGGCTACACCTTC
J: TRBJ1-1; D: -; length: 14; size: -; V: TRBV29-1; CDR3: CSVVALEPGTEAFF; DNA: TGCAGCGTTGTCGCTTTGGAGCCCGGGACTGAAGCTTTCTTT
J: TRBJ1-2; D: TRBD1; length: 14; size: -; V: TRBV6-1; CDR3: CASSEGGTGDGYTF; DNA: TGTGCCAGCAGTGAAGGGGGGACAGGAGATGGCTACACCTTC
J: TRBJ2-7; D: TRBD1; length: 14; size: -; V: TRBV27; CDR3: CASGPRDRSYEQYF; DNA: TGTGCCAGCGGGCCCAGGGACAGGTCCTACGAGCAGTACTTC
J: TRBJ2-1; D: TRBD1; length: 13; size: -; V: TRBV18; CDR3: CASSLGDRPEQFF; DNA: TGTGCCAGCTCACTAGGGGACAGGCCAGAGCAGTTCTTC
J: TRBJ1-1; D: TRBD1; length: 15; size: -; V: TRBV5-4; CDR3: CASSLGQGSETEAFF; DNA: TGTGCCAGCAGCTTGGGACAGGGCTCGGAGACTGAAGCTTTCTTT
J: TRBJ2-7; D: -; length: 14; size: once; V: TRBV6-1; CDR3: CASTGTGLSYEQYF; DNA: TGTGCCAGCACCGGAACAGGGTTATCCTACGAGCAGTACTTC
J: TRBJ2-7; D: TRBD1; length: 14; size: -; V: TRBV7-6; CDR3: CASSYTGTGDEQYF; DNA: TGTGCCAGCAGCTATACCGGGACAGGGGACGAGCAGTACTTC
J: TRBJ2-1; D: TRBD2; length: 18; size: -; V: TRBV9; CDR3: CASNGDVTGGPNYNEQFF; DNA: TGTGCCAGCAACGGCGATGTGACGGGAGGGCCCAATTACAATGAGCAGTTCTTC
J: TRBJ2-1; D: TRBD2; length: 18; size: -; V: TRBV5-1; CDR3: CASSTGTSGRPHYNEQFF; DNA: TGCGCCAGCAGTACCGGGACTAGCGGGAGGCCTCACTACAATGAGCAGTTCTTC
J: TRBJ2-1; D: -; length: 13; size: -; V: TRBV25-1; CDR3: CASSETGVNEQFF; DNA: TGTGCCAGCAGTGAAACGGGAGTCAATGAGCAGTTCTTC
J: TRBJ2-7; D: TRBD2; length: 15; size: -; V: TRBV9; CDR3: CASSPGLAVSYEQYF; DNA: TGTGCCAGCAGCCCGGGACTAGCGGTTTCCTACGAGCAGTACTTC
J: TRBJ2-2; D: TRBD2; length: 17; size: -; V: TRBV5-1; CDR3: CASSFGLAGDGTGELFF; DNA: TGCGCCAGCAGCTTCGGACTAGCGGGAGACGGCACCGGGGAGCTGTTTTTT
J: TRBJ2-1; D: TRBD1; length: 15; size: -; V: TRBV6-1; CDR3: CASSYLPGQGNEQFF; DNA: TGTGCCAGCAGCTACCTCCCGGGACAGGGAAATGAGCAGTTCTTC
J: TRBJ2-5; D: TRBD1; length: 15; size: -; V: TRBV7-9; CDR3: CASTNSKGAGETQYF; DNA: TGTGCCAGCACCAACTCAAAGGGGGCTGGAGAGACCCAGTACTTC
J: TRBJ2-2; D: -; length: 12; size: -; V: TRBV7-9; CDR3: CSSSLGAGELFF; DNA: TGTTCCAGCAGCTTAGGAGCCGGGGAGCTGTTTTTT
J: TRBJ1-5; D: -; length: 16; size: -; V: TRBV18; CDR3: CASSPQGGNGNQPQHF; DNA: TGTGCCAGCTCACCACAGGGGGGGAATGGCAATCAGCCCCAGCATTTT
J: TRBJ2-7; D: -; length: 16; size: -; V: TRBV6-6; CDR3: CASSRAGQGVSYEQYF; DNA: TGTGCCAGCAGCCGGGCGGGGCAGGGGGTGTCCTACGAGCAGTACTTC
J: TRBJ2-3; D: -; length: 15; size: -; V: TRBV9; CDR3: CASSPQITGTDTQYF; DNA: TGTGCCAGCAGCCCCCAAATTACTGGCACAGATACGCAGTATTTT
J: TRBJ1-3; D: -; length: 15; size: once; V: TRBV6-5; CDR3: CASRIDTYSGNTIYF; DNA: TGTGCCAGCAGGATCGACACTTACTCTGGAAACACCATATATTTT
J: TRBJ2-7; D: -; length: 13; size: -; V: TRBV6-6; CDR3: CASSPGLYYEQYF; DNA: TGTGCCAGCAGTCCGGGACTGTACTACGAGCAGTACTTC
J: TRBJ1-5; D: TRBD1; length: 13; size: -; V: TRBV10-2; CDR3: CASRDRSNQPQHF; DNA: TGCGCCAGCAGGGACAGGAGCAATCAGCCCCAGCATTTT
J: TRBJ2-1; D: TRBD2; length: 16; size: -; V: TRBV7-2; CDR3: CASSLFYGGGRDEQFF; DNA: TGTGCCAGCAGCTTATTTTATGGCGGGGGGCGGGATGAGCAGTTCTTC
J: TRBJ1-5; D: -; length: 14; size: -; V: TRBV10-3; CDR3: CAISESREEQPQHF; DNA: TGTGCCATCAGTGAGTCTAGGGAGGAACAGCCCCAGCATTTT
J: TRBJ1-2; D: TRBD1; length: 13; size: -; V: TRBV7-9; CDR3: CASSLGGTDGYTF; DNA: TGTGCCAGCAGCTTAGGCGGGACAGATGGCTACACCTTC
J: TRBJ2-2; D: TRBD1; length: 15; size: -; V: TRBV6-5; CDR3: CASSSGTGLTGELFF; DNA: TGTGCCAGCAGCTCCGGGACAGGGTTAACCGGGGAGCTGTTTTTT
J: TRBJ2-1; D: -; length: 15; size: -; V: TRBV10-2; CDR3: CASSIAASSYNEQFF; DNA: TGCGCCAGCAGTATAGCGGCTAGCTCCTACAATGAGCAGTTCTTC
J: TRBJ1-5; D: TRBD1; length: 18; size: -; V: TRBV18; CDR3: CASSARQGGDGSNQPQHF; DNA: TGTGCCAGCTCGGCTCGACAGGGGGGAGATGGGAGCAATCAGCCCCAGCATTTT
J: TRBJ1-4; D: -; length: 16; size: -; V: TRBV19; CDR3: CASSMDSGNPGEKLFF; DNA: TGTGCCAGTAGTATGGATTCCGGGAACCCCGGGGAAAAACTGTTTTTT
J: TRBJ1-1; D: -; length: 17; size: -; V: TRBV11-2; CDR3: CASSSLRPGSMNTEAFF; DNA: TGTGCCAGCAGCTCCCTCCGCCCGGGAAGTATGAACACTGAAGCTTTCTTT
J: TRBJ2-3; D: TRBD2; length: 12; size: -; V: TRBV19; CDR3: CASSLAADTQYF; DNA: TGTGCCAGTAGCCTAGCGGCAGATACGCAGTATTTT
J: TRBJ2-1; D: -; length: 15; size: -; V: TRBV6-5; CDR3: CASSPVSGSYNEQFF; DNA: TGTGCCAGCAGCCCCGTCAGCGGGTCCTACAATGAGCAGTTCTTC
J: TRBJ2-2; D: TRBD2; length: 16; size: -; V: TRBV27; CDR3: CASSFRGRRNTGELFF; DNA: TGTGCCAGCAGTTTCCGCGGGAGAAGGAACACCGGGGAGCTGTTTTTT
J: TRBJ2-5; D: TRBD2; length: 16; size: -; V: TRBV9; CDR3: CASSPRGGLVGETQYF; DNA: TGTGCCAGCAGCCCAAGAGGGGGACTAGTGGGGGAGACCCAGTACTTC
J: TRBJ2-1; D: TRBD2; length: 13; size: -; V: TRBV11-2; CDR3: CASSLRAGDEQFF; DNA: TGTGCCAGCAGCTTACGAGCGGGAGATGAGCAGTTCTTC
J: TRBJ1-1; D: TRBD1; length: 14; size: -; V: TRBV13; CDR3: CASSWGQLKTEAFF; DNA: TGTGCCAGCAGCTGGGGACAGCTGAAGACTGAAGCTTTCTTT
J: TRBJ1-2; D: TRBD1; length: 20; size: few; V: TRBV2; CDR3: CASSEAQLRDRVVGTYGYTF; DNA: TGTGCCAGCAGTGAAGCCCAATTGAGGGACAGGGTGGTGGGTACCTATGGCTACACCTTC